These 14 T cell receptor beta chains originate from one sample sequenced in a study of T cells in Graves' hyperthyroidism and ophthalmopathy. Amplified regions were TCR beta CDR3 sequences from RNA transcripts. Initially, a first-round RT-PCR of the TCR CDR3 employed the HTBI primer set. TCRdb independently ran MiXCR on the multiplex PCR reads; one entry per CDR3 protein. Among 620,000 or so distinct CDR3 sequences, about 15% were seen once, and the ten largest hold around an eighth. The sequenced sample was blood. Source of these receptors: a woman in her forties or fifties with Graves' ophthalmopathy.

This clonotype was seen ten or more times. The chain joins TRBV11-2 to TRBJ1-1, with D possibly matching TRBD1 (6 bases). CDR1 is SGHAT, CDR2 FQNNGV, per germline. CDR3 length: 13 amino acids. V was pared by 5 bases and J by 5 bases, with 12 bases between. The CDR3 is CASSRERGTEAFF. DNA for the CDR3: TGTGCCAGCAGCCGGGAGAGGGGGACTGAAGCTTTCTTT. The full variable domain, its missing parts supplied by reference TRBV11-2 and TRBJ1-1, is EAGVAQSPRYKIIEKRQSVAFWCNPISGHATLYWYQQILGQGPKLLIQFQNNGVVDDSQLPKDRFSAERLKGVDSTLKIQPAKLEDSAVYLCASSRERGTEAFFGQGTRLTVV.

The V and J genes are TRBV20-1 and TRBJ2-5; 12 bases match TRBD2. Germline loops: CDR1 DFQATT, CDR2 SNEGSKA (reference sequence). There are 15 residues in the CDR3. V gave up 3 bases and J gave up 5 bases; unmatched junction bases: 7. The CDR3 DNA follows: TGCAGTGCTAGGGAGACTAGCGGGAGTTACGAGACCCAGTACTTC. Protein product: CSARETSGSYETQYF.

This clonotype has a count of ten or more. This rearrangement joins TRBV2 to TRBJ1-2; D ambiguous. Germline loops: CDR1 SNHLY, CDR2 FYNNEI. The CDR3 sequence is 15 residues long. Trimming removed 6 bases at V and 4 bases at J, with 18 bases between. CDR3 nucleotides: TGTGCCAGCAGAAGTGGGAGTACTTTAGGCTATGGCTACACCTTC. Translated, it gives CASRSGSTLGYGYTF.

CDR3 in DNA: TGTGCCATCAGTGAAGGGGAGTCAGATACGCAGTATTTT. It codes for CAISEGESDTQYF. The chain employs TRBV10-3 and TRBJ2-3; D is perhaps TRBD1 or TRBD2 (5 bases each). V gave up 3 bases and J gave up 4 bases, with 8 bases separating them. The CDR3 has 13 amino acids. The V gene's germline CDR1 is ENHRY and CDR2 SYGVKD.

V usage is TRBV30 and J usage is TRBJ1-5; D call uncertain. V was clipped by 2 bases and J by 7 bases, with 12 bases between them. The CDR3 has 13 amino acids. Germline CDR1 is GTSNPN and CDR2 is SVGIG (reference sequence). The CDR3 loop is CAWSRQGLQPQHF. The CDR3 DNA follows: TGTGCCTGGAGTAGGCAAGGGCTCCAGCCCCAGCATTTT.

In its sample, this clonotype was seen many times. This chain connects TRBV24-1 to TRBJ1-1; D is unclear. There are 13 residues in the CDR3. Per the germline V gene, CDR1 is KGHDR and CDR2 is SFDVKD. V lost 3 bases to trimming and J lost 5 bases, with 9 bases between them. CDR3 DNA: TGTGCCACCAGTGATAAAGTAGGAACTGAAGCTTTCTTT. It yields the protein CATSDKVGTEAFF.

This clonotype came up many times. V gene TRBV11-3 combines with J gene TRBJ2-3; possibly TRBD1 or TRBD2 for D (5 bases each). The CDR3 consists of 15 residues. Trimming removed 3 bases at V and 2 bases at J, with 12 bases between. Germline CDR1 SGHNT, CDR2 YENEEA. The CDR3, as DNA: TGTGCCAGCAGCTTTGGGGGACGAACCACAGATACGCAGTATTTT. Translating gives CASSFGGRTTDTQYF.

The genes are TRBV12-3 or TRBV12-4 and TRBJ2-7, with D maybe TRBD2 (5 bases). CDR3 length: 14 amino acids. V was cut by 7 bases and J by 2 bases, with 15 bases left in between. The CDR3 coding sequence is TGTGCCAGCACCGAACGGGGAGTTACCTACGAGCAGTACTTC. The encoded protein is CASTERGVTYEQYF.

As for this clonotype: Given a much more abundant clone one base away, this may be a read error. This sequence joins TRBV29-1 and TRBJ2-3; 11 bases align to TRBD2. The CDR3 consists of 15 residues. Germline lookup yields CDR1 SQVTM and CDR2 ANQGSEA. V lost 3 bases and J lost 4; bases outside the gene matches: 6. The DNA for the CDR3 is TGCAGCGTTGAGGTAGCGGGAGGGTTCGCAGATACGCAGTATTTT. Amino acid sequence: CSVEVAGGFADTQYF.

The chain joins TRBV7-3 to TRBJ2-1; D call uncertain. This CDR3 has 13 residues. Trimming removed 5 bases from V and 6 bases from J, with 11 bases in between. The germline CDR1 and CDR2 sequences are SGHTA and FQGTGA. The CDR3 DNA reads as TGTGCCAGCAGCGGAATTGGAGTCAATGAGCAGTTCTTC. Its protein product is CASSGIGVNEQFF.

This clonotype was picked up many times. The chain employs TRBV5-6 and TRBJ1-5, with no clear D. The CDR3 runs 14 residues. CDR1 SGHDT and CDR2 YYEEEE come from the germline V gene. V was cut by 3 bases and J by 6 bases, with 13 bases left in between. CDR3 nucleotide sequence: TGTGCCAGCAGCTCCGGGGATTCCCCTCAGCCCCAGCATTTT. Amino acids: CASSSGDSPQPQHF.

This clonotype was recorded many times. The rearrangement joins TRBV6-1 to TRBJ1-5, with a tentative D call TRBD1 (5 bases). Trimming took off 5 bases at V and 7 bases at J, with 12 bases between the two ends. Germline V CDR1 and CDR2: MNHNS, SASEGT. CDR3 size: 13 residues. CDR3 sequence reads: CASSLTVGQPQHF. As DNA, the CDR3 is TGTGCCAGCAGTTTGACAGTGGGGCAGCCCCAGCATTTT.

This clonotype has at least ten counts. The rearrangement joins TRBV6-2 or TRBV6-3 to TRBJ2-1, with TRBD2 matching over 12 bases. Germline loops: CDR1 MNHEY, CDR2 SVGEGT. The J segment lost 10 bases and the V segment lost 5 bases, leaving 9 bases of the junction unmatched. The length of the CDR3 is 15 residues. DNA for the CDR3: TGTGCCAGCAGTCAGAGGACTAGCGGGATATTGGAGCAGTTCTTC. Its protein is CASSQRTSGILEQFF.

This clonotype has ten or more counts. The chain couples TRBV12-3 or TRBV12-4 to TRBJ2-7, with TRBD2 as a possible D gene (6 bases). The ends were cut back, 3 bases at V and 3 bases at J, with 12 bases in the middle. This CDR3 has 14 amino acids. CDR3 nucleotide sequence: TGTGCCAGCAGTTTCTCGGGAGTCAACTACGAGCAGTACTTC. It encodes CASSFSGVNYEQYF.